One and the same sample provided the 25 T cell receptor beta chains below, sequenced in a study of blood T cell repertoires in COVID-19. Clones were sequenced by immunoSEQ multiplex PCR, and TCRdb holds only the in-frame ones, with some missing. This table holds around 440,000 clones, approximately 88% found once. The sequenced sample was peripheral blood. The receptors were gathered from a woman aged 45-65 years with COVID-19, enrolled during active disease.

This rearrangement joins TRBV6-4 to TRBJ1-1; D possibly corresponds to TRBD1 (6 bases). Germline V lookup: CDR1 MRHNA, CDR2 SNTAGT. The germline V and J ends were trimmed by 4 bases and 5 bases, with 11 bases remaining between them. The CDR3 is 13 amino acids. CDR3 in DNA: TGTGCCAGCAGTGCTTTACAGGGAACTGAAGCTTTCTTT. Protein sequence: CASSALQGTEAFF.

This chain links TRBV14 with TRBJ1-1; 7 nucleotides line up with TRBD1. In germline, CDR1 is SGHDN, CDR2 FVKESK. This CDR3 comprises 15 residues. The trim removed 5 bases at V and 1 base at J, leaving 7 bases unmatched. The CDR3 nucleotides read TGTGCCAGCAGCGACACAGGGGCCGAGAACACTGAAGCTTTCTTT. Translated, it gives CASSDTGAENTEAFF. The complete variable domain, with remaining parts taken from reference TRBV14 and TRBJ1-1, reads EAGVTQFPSHSVIEKGQTVTLRCDPISGHDNLYWYRRVMGKEIKFLLHFVKESKQDESGMPNNRFLAERTGGTYSTLKVQPAELEDSGVYFCASSDTGAENTEAFFGQGTRLTVV.

The chain recombines TRBV2 with TRBJ2-7; 8 nucleotides line up with TRBD2. CDR3 size: 16 residues. Germline CDR1 reads SNHLY; CDR2 reads FYNNEI. Trimming cost V 2 bases and J 2 bases; bases outside gene matches: 8. The CDR3 region is CASSEYGSGATYEQYF. The CDR3, as DNA: TGTGCCAGCAGTGAATATGGTAGCGGGGCAACCTACGAGCAGTACTTC.

The rearrangement links TRBV6-5 to TRBJ1-6, with D perhaps matching TRBD1 (5 bases). The V end was cut by 2 bases, the J end by 9 bases, with 14 bases between. The CDR3 totals 15 residues. Germline CDR1 and CDR2: MNHEY and SVGAGI. For the CDR3, the DNA is TGTGCCAGCAGTTACGGGGCTTCGGGAGGTTCACCCCTCCACTTT. Amino acids: CASSYGASGGSPLHF.

The V gene is TRBV11-1, the J gene TRBJ1-1; D unclear. The V end was cut by 3 bases, the J end by 4 bases, with 3 bases between. The CDR3 has 11 amino acids. CDR1 SGHAT and CDR2 FQDESV come from the germline V gene (reference sequence). The CDR3 is CASSLSTEAFF. CDR3 coding DNA: TGTGCCAGCAGCTTGAGCACTGAAGCTTTCTTT.

This clone was seen a single time. This chain uses TRBV30 with TRBJ2-5; 7 nucleotides align to TRBD1. This CDR3 spans 12 amino acids. Unmatched junction bases numbered 0, after V lost 1 base and J lost 4 bases. Germline lookup yields CDR1 GTSNPN and CDR2 SVGIG (reference sequence). CDR3 nucleotides: TGTGCCTGGAGTGCAGGGGGAGAGACCCAGTACTTC. Its translation: CAWSAGGETQYF.

This clone was recorded once. The chain is built from TRBV7-8 and TRBJ1-2; D possibly corresponds to TRBD1 (5 bases). Per the germline V gene, CDR1 is SGHVS and CDR2 is FQNEAQ. V lost 5 bases to trimming and J lost 1 base, with 8 bases between them. CDR3 length equals 13 residues. CDR3 loop: CASSAGHNYGYTF. The CDR3 bases are TGTGCCAGCAGCGCGGGGCATAACTATGGCTACACCTTC. The whole variable domain, remainder taken from reference TRBV7-8 and TRBJ1-2, is GAGVSQSPRYKVAKRGQDVALRCDPISGHVSLFWYQQALGQGPEFLTYFQNEAQLDKSGLPSDRFFAERPEGSVSTLKIQRTQQEDSAVYLCASSAGHNYGYTFGSGTRLTVV.

The CDR3 loop reads CASSDASGPNEQFF. CDR3 DNA sequence: TGTGCCAGCAGCGATGCTAGCGGGCCCAATGAGCAGTTCTTC. V usage is TRBV11-3 and J usage is TRBJ2-1; 8 bases line up with TRBD2. J gave up 6 bases and V 5 bases, and 6 bases lay outside the gene matches. The CDR3 contains 14 residues. The germline CDR1 and CDR2 sequences are SGHNT and YENEEA.

The V gene is TRBV5-6, the J gene TRBJ1-2, with 8 bases identical to TRBD1. V was pared by 2 bases and J by 9 bases, with 12 bases of the junction left unmatched. The CDR3 contains 15 residues. Germline lookup yields CDR1 SGHDT and CDR2 YYEEEE. The CDR3 sequence is CASSFSDRADGSYTF. DNA for the CDR3: TGTGCCAGCAGCTTCTCGGACAGGGCAGACGGAAGCTACACCTTC.

This chain connects TRBV2 to TRBJ2-1; the match to TRBD2 covers 10 bases. The CDR3 totals 14 residues. Per the germline V gene, CDR1 is SNHLY and CDR2 is FYNNEI. V was pared by 5 bases and J by 9 bases, with 7 bases of the junction left unmatched. The CDR3 spells CASSPQTSGREQFF. The CDR3 DNA reads as TGTGCCAGCAGTCCCCAGACTAGCGGGCGTGAGCAGTTCTTC.

This sequence joins TRBV24-1 and TRBJ1-5; 7 nucleotides match TRBD1. CDR1 KGHDR and CDR2 SFDVKD come from the germline V gene. Trimming at V came to 4 bases and at J to 6 bases, leaving 5 bases not matched to a gene. The CDR3 runs 14 residues. CDR3 residues: CATSDHRGGQPQHF. CDR3 nucleotides: TGTGCCACCAGTGACCACAGGGGTGGTCAGCCCCAGCATTTT.

This clone was detected ten times or more. V and J are TRBV9 and TRBJ1-5; the D is unclear. Germline V gene sequence: CDR1 SGDLS, CDR2 YYNGEE. Trimming pared 4 bases from V and 5 bases from J, leaving 16 bases between. This CDR3 is 15 amino acids long. The CDR3 DNA sequence: TGTGCCAGCAGCCCGTCCCCGAATCAGGATCAGCCCCAGCATTTT. Amino acid sequence: CASSPSPNQDQPQHF.

J is TRBJ1-1 and V is TRBV7-9, with 12 bases matching TRBD1. Germline CDR1 SEHNR, CDR2 FQNEAQ (reference sequence). The ends lost 4 bases at V and 4 bases at J; junction bases unmatched: 4. The CDR3 consists of 15 residues. The CDR3 DNA reads as TGTGCCAGCAGCTCGGGACAGGGGGCGGTCACTGAAGCTTTCTTT. Its protein is CASSSGQGAVTEAFF.

The chain couples TRBV10-3 to TRBJ1-1; TRBD1 is a possible D gene (5 bases). Germline V gives CDR1 ENHRY, CDR2 SYGVKD. This CDR3 is built from 17 residues. V was cut by 3 bases and J by 0 bases, with 17 bases left in between. As DNA, the CDR3 is TGTGCCATCAGTGACGCGGGGGGAAGTACAATGAACACTGAAGCTTTCTTT. Amino acids: CAISDAGGSTMNTEAFF.

The count of this clone is one. The chain links TRBV5-1 to TRBJ2-5; D gene ambiguous. CDR3 length: 13 residues. The germline CDR1 and CDR2 sequences are SGHRS and YFSETQ. V was cut by 7 bases and J by 2 bases, with 12 bases left in between. As DNA, the CDR3 is TGCGCCAGCCGTGACACCCCGCAAGAGACCCAGTACTTC. Protein: CASRDTPQETQYF. The full variable domain, rest sourced from reference TRBV5-1 and TRBJ2-5, is KAGVTQTPRYLIKTRGQQVTLSCSPISGHRSVSWYQQTPGQGLQFLFEYFSETQRNKGNFPGRFSGRQFSNSRSEMNVSTLELGDSALYLCASRDTPQETQYFGPGTRLLVL.

This chain links TRBV30 with TRBJ1-1, with TRBD1 as a possible D gene (5 bases). CDR3 length: 11 residues. From germline, CDR1 is GTSNPN and CDR2 SVGIG (reference sequence). V dropped 5 bases and J dropped 11 bases, with 15 bases sitting between them. The CDR3 bases are TGTGCCTGGGCCCATGGGGCGGAGGCTTTCTTT. Its protein is CAWAHGAEAFF.

There are a few counts of this clone. This chain joins TRBV10-2 and TRBJ2-3; the match to TRBD2 covers 7 bases. V lost 4 bases and J lost 5; bases outside the gene matches: 6. Germline V gene data show CDR1 as WSHSY and CDR2 as SAAADI. The CDR3 totals 14 residues. The CDR3 sequence is CASSAGGGRDTQYF. CDR3 bases: TGCGCCAGCAGTGCTGGCGGGGGTAGAGATACGCAGTATTTT.

This chain connects TRBV4-2 to TRBJ2-1; TRBD2 matches at 11 bases. Trimming removed 1 base from V and 9 bases from J; junction bases left unmatched: 11. CDR1 and CDR2 from the germline V gene are LGHNA and YNFKEQ. The CDR3 contains 17 residues. The CDR3 here is CASSQVLAGGRASEQFF. The CDR3 DNA follows: TGTGCCAGCAGCCAAGTCCTAGCGGGGGGACGGGCGTCTGAGCAGTTCTTC.

This chain connects TRBV5-4 to TRBJ2-3, with 8 bases that match TRBD1. The V and J ends lost 7 bases and 2 bases, in that order; junction bases with no gene match: 12. This CDR3 has 16 residues. The germline CDR1 and CDR2 sequences are SGHNT and YYREEE (reference sequence). The CDR3 is CASGQGALHPTDTQYF. CDR3 nucleotide sequence: TGTGCCAGCGGTCAGGGGGCCCTCCACCCCACAGATACGCAGTATTTT.

The V call is TRBV30, the J call TRBJ2-7, with 10 nucleotides matching TRBD1. The junction had 4 bases not matched to a gene; V was cut back by 2 bases and J by 0 bases. CDR1 is GTSNPN, CDR2 SVGIG, per germline (reference sequence). This CDR3 has 15 amino acids. The CDR3 sequence is CAWSKDRGSSYEQYF. CDR3 bases: TGTGCCTGGAGTAAGGACAGGGGGTCCTCCTACGAGCAGTACTTC.

This clone was found once. The V gene is TRBV11-2, the J gene TRBJ2-7; perhaps TRBD2 as D (6 bases). The V end lost 5 bases, the J end lost 5 bases, and 13 bases lay between the germline ends. The CDR3 totals 13 residues. Per the germline V gene, CDR1 is SGHAT and CDR2 is FQNNGV. The CDR3 nucleotides are TGTGCCAGCAGCCTCCTTATAGCGGACGAGCAGTACTTC. Translated: CASSLLIADEQYF.

This sequence joins TRBV28 and TRBJ2-5; D is possibly TRBD1 (5 bases). CDR3 length: 13 amino acids. V was trimmed by 5 bases and J by 5 bases, leaving 12 bases between them. Looked up from germline, CDR1 is MDHEN and CDR2 is SYDVKM. CDR3 region: CASSVGAEETQYF. The CDR3 region has the DNA TGTGCCAGCAGTGTAGGGGCGGAGGAGACCCAGTACTTC.

J is TRBJ2-3 and V is TRBV19; tentatively, D is TRBD1 (6 bases). Germline loops: CDR1 LNHDA, CDR2 SQIVND (reference sequence). The V end lost 7 bases, the J end lost 1 base, and 15 bases lay between the germline ends. The CDR3 extends over 15 amino acids. The CDR3 DNA follows: TGTGCCAGTACCCTGACAGGCTGGGGCACAGATACGCAGTATTTT. Translation gives CASTLTGWGTDTQYF.

This rearrangement joins TRBV6-5 to TRBJ2-5, with TRBD1 identical over 7 bases. CDR3 size: 13 residues. V lost 2 bases and J lost 3; bases outside the gene matches: 0. Germline V gives CDR1 MNHEY, CDR2 SVGAGI. CDR3 DNA sequence: TGTGCCAGCAGTTACGACAGGGAAGAGACCCAGTACTTC. This gives the protein CASSYDREETQYF.

The DNA for the CDR3 is TGCAGCGTTGAAGATAGCCTAACGGGGGGCTACACCTTC. Protein sequence: CSVEDSLTGGYTF. The genes are TRBV29-1 and TRBJ1-2; no reliable D call. Germline V gene sequence: CDR1 SQVTM, CDR2 ANQGSEA. The CDR3 is 13 residues long. With 0 bases removed from V and 8 bases from J, the gap between germline ends came to 13 bases.